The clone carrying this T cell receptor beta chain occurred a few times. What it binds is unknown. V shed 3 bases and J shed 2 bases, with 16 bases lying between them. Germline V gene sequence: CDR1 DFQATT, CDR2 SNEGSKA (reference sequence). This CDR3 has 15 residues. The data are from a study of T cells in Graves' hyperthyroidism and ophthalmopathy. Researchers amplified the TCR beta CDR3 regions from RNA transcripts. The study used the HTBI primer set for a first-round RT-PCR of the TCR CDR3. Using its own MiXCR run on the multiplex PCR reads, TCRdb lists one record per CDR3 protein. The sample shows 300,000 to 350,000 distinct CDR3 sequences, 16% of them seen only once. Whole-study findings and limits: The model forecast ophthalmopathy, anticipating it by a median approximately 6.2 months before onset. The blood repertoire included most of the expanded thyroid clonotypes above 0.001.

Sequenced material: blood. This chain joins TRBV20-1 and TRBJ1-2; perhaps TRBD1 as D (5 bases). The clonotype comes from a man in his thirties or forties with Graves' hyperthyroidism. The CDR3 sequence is CSARGVGPENYGYTF. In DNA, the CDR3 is TGCAGTGCTAGGGGGGTGGGGCCGGAAAACTATGGCTACACCTTC.